The clone carrying this T cell receptor beta chain was detected only a few times. The data were taken from a study of T cells in Graves' hyperthyroidism and ophthalmopathy. It was RNA transcripts that yielded the amplified TCR beta CDR3 regions. The HTBI primer set served for first-round RT-PCR of the TCR CDR3. TCRdb passed the multiplex PCR reads through MiXCR, listing each CDR3 protein once. The sample shows approximately 600,000 distinct CDR3 sequences, 11% to 15% of them seen only once. The CDR3 length is 16 residues. The V end lost 5 bases, the J end lost 3 bases, and 19 bases lay between the germline ends. The germline V gene has CDR1 SGHDN and CDR2 FVKESK.

Sequencing was done on a sample of blood. This clonotype was obtained from a woman aged 18 to 35 with Graves' ophthalmopathy. The V call is TRBV14, the J call TRBJ1-1; D call uncertain. CDR3 sequence (DNA): TGTGCCAGCAGCTACGCACGAAGGAGGGTCTACACTGAAGCTTTCTTT. Encoded protein: CASSYARRRVYTEAFF.